The next 11 T cell receptor beta chains were all read from a single sample in a study of CD8 T cells in ankylosing spondylitis. TCRdb reprocessed the 5' RACE reads with MiXCR, giving one entry per CDR3 protein. The table shows around 5,700 distinct CDR3 sequences, with around 2.3% occurring only once. Sequenced: blood, either unsorted or a sorted T cell fraction (not recorded which). These receptors all come from a male donor with ankylosing spondylitis or in good health (not recorded which).

This clonotype was observed at least ten times. The J gene is TRBJ2-3, the V gene TRBV9, with TRBD2 matching 9 bases. Germline V gives CDR1 SGDLS, CDR2 YYNGEE. This CDR3 region has 14 residues. Germline trimming cut 0 bases from V and 5 bases from J; bases unmatched to any gene: 1. The CDR3 coding sequence is TGTGCCAGCAGCGTAGCGCGGGGGGGAGATACGCAGTATTTT. Translation gives CASSVARGGDTQYF.

This clonotype was observed many times. The chain links TRBV9 to TRBJ1-1; D uncertain. Germline CDR1 and CDR2: SGDLS and YYNGEE. The CDR3 totals 15 residues. Trimming stripped 4 bases from V and 0 bases from J, with 13 bases between. The DNA for the CDR3 is TGTGCCAGCAGCCCTAACACGGGGATGAACACTGAAGCTTTCTTT. It yields the protein CASSPNTGMNTEAFF. Full variable domain (missing parts from reference TRBV9 and TRBJ1-1): DSGVTQTPKHLITATGQRVTLRCSPRSGDLSVYWYQQSLDQGLQFLIQYYNGEERAKGNILERFSAQQFPDLHSELNLSSLELGDSALYFCASSPNTGMNTEAFFGQGTRLTVV.

This clonotype was seen at least ten times. Here the CDR3 reads CASSVDSPTYEQYF. The DNA for the CDR3 is TGTGCCAGCAGCGTAGACTCCCCAACCTACGAGCAGTACTTC. The chain carries TRBV9 and TRBJ2-7; D uncertain. The CDR3 totals 14 residues. The V end lost 0 bases, the J end lost 2 bases, and 9 bases lay between the germline ends. Germline V gene lookup returns CDR1 SGDLS and CDR2 YYNGEE.

V gene TRBV9 combines with J gene TRBJ2-4; 8 bases map to TRBD1. Germline CDR1 SGDLS, CDR2 YYNGEE. Losses at the gene ends were 3 bases for V and 0 bases for J; bases not matched to a gene: 5. This CDR3 comprises 16 residues. The CDR3 sequence: CASSDGQGLAKNIQYF. CDR3 bases: TGTGCCAGCAGCGACGGACAGGGCCTAGCCAAAAACATTCAGTACTTC.

This clonotype was detected ten times or more. This sequence joins TRBV9 and TRBJ2-3; D may be TRBD2 (6 bases). The CDR3 runs 14 residues. Germline loops: CDR1 SGDLS, CDR2 YYNGEE. Trimming took 0 bases from V and 9 from J, leaving 14 bases between them. CDR3 sequence (DNA): TGTGCCAGCAGCGTAGGGGACTCCGGGCGGACGCAGTATTTT. It codes for CASSVGDSGRTQYF.

At least ten counts were recorded for this clonotype. The chain couples TRBV9 to TRBJ2-5, with 11 nucleotides matching TRBD2. This CDR3 has 15 amino acids. CDR1 SGDLS and CDR2 YYNGEE come from the germline V gene. The V and J ends lost 4 bases and 1 base, in that order; junction bases with no gene match: 3. The CDR3, as DNA: TGTGCCAGCAGCCCGGGACTAGCGGTCCAAGAGACCCAGTACTTC. This encodes CASSPGLAVQETQYF.

This clonotype was counted many times. The V gene is TRBV9, the J gene TRBJ1-4; the match to TRBD1 covers 7 bases. Germline CDR1 and CDR2: SGDLS and YYNGEE. The CDR3 totals 15 residues. Unmatched junction bases numbered 4, after V lost 0 bases and J lost 5 bases. CDR3 residues: CASSVGGTANEKLFF. Here the CDR3 DNA reads TGTGCCAGCAGCGTAGGAGGGACAGCAAATGAAAAACTGTTTTTT.

This clonotype was observed at least ten times. J is TRBJ2-7 and V is TRBV9; no clear D. This CDR3 spans 13 amino acids. V lost 3 bases to trimming and J lost 2 bases, with 9 bases between them. CDR1 SGDLS and CDR2 YYNGEE come from the germline V gene. The CDR3 DNA reads as TGTGCCAGCAGCGAGAGTACGGCCTACGAGCAGTACTTC. This encodes CASSESTAYEQYF.

This clonotype was detected many times. The J gene is TRBJ2-1, the V gene TRBV9; D is possibly TRBD1 or TRBD2 (5 bases each). Trimming shortened V by 2 bases and J by 4 bases, and 7 bases separated the two germline ends. Per germline, CDR1 SGDLS and CDR2 YYNGEE. This CDR3 is built from 13 residues. The CDR3 DNA reads TGTGCCAGCAGCGTGAGGGGTTACAATGAGCAGTTCTTC. This sequence encodes CASSVRGYNEQFF.

This clonotype was detected ten times or more. The V and J genes are TRBV9 and TRBJ1-5, with TRBD1 matching over 8 bases. Germline values: CDR1 SGDLS, CDR2 YYNGEE. Losses at the gene ends were 0 bases for V and 3 bases for J; bases not matched to a gene: 5. The CDR3 contains 16 residues. This CDR3 is CASSVGSQGANQPQHF. As DNA, the CDR3 is TGTGCCAGCAGCGTAGGGTCGCAGGGGGCCAATCAGCCCCAGCATTTT.

This clonotype occurred many times. The J gene is TRBJ1-2, the V gene TRBV9; 8 nucleotides line up with TRBD1. Germline CDR1 SGDLS, CDR2 YYNGEE. V lost 0 bases and J lost 8; bases outside the gene matches: 15. The CDR3 is 17 amino acids. The CDR3 region is CASSVGGTGHRVRGYTF. In DNA, the CDR3 is TGTGCCAGCAGCGTAGGCGGGACAGGCCATCGGGTCAGGGGCTACACCTTC.